This entry lists 21 T cell receptor beta chains sequenced from one sample in a study of vaccination and CD4 T cells after COVID-19. Noted treatment: approximately 11-day PBMC culture with coronavirus spike peptide pools or control peptides (ViraFEST assay). Their specific antigens are unknown. Researchers used the Oncomine TCR Beta short-read assay to sequence DNA from cultured CD4+ T cells. TCRdb independently ran MiXCR on the PCR reads; one entry per CDR3 protein. The sample shows approximately 13,000 distinct CDR3 sequences, around 30% of them seen only once. The sample in question was CD4+ T cells from blood, cultured in vitro, obtained before SARS-CoV-2 vaccination. These receptors were taken from a human donor who received a COVID-19 vaccine.

The chain couples TRBV14 to TRBJ1-5; no clear D gene. With 1 base removed from V and 0 bases from J, the gap between germline ends came to 7 bases. This CDR3 has 15 residues. The germline gives CDR1 SGHDN, CDR2 FVKESK. CDR3 sequence reads: CASSQAGSSNQPQHF. For the CDR3, the DNA is TGTGCCAGCAGCCAAGCGGGGTCTAGCAATCAGCCCCAGCATTTT.

The chain recombines TRBV7-9 with TRBJ1-2, with D tentatively TRBD1 (6 bases). The V end was cut by 11 bases, the J end by 5 bases, with 15 bases between. The CDR3 is 12 amino acids. From germline, CDR1 is SEHNR and CDR2 FQNEAQ (reference sequence). The CDR3 spells CARGGTQYGYTF. CDR3 nucleotides: TGTGCCCGAGGGGGGACACAGTATGGCTACACCTTC.

This clonotype appeared a few times. This chain uses TRBV10-1 with TRBJ2-2; D gene ambiguous. Trimming cost V 0 bases and J 6 bases, with 8 bases left between them. CDR3 length: 14 residues. Per the germline V gene, CDR1 is WNHNN and CDR2 is SYGVQD (reference sequence). This CDR3 reads CASSESSRPGELFF. CDR3 nucleotide sequence: TGCGCCAGCAGTGAGTCGTCGCGGCCCGGGGAGCTGTTTTTT.

The V and J genes are TRBV10-1 and TRBJ1-5; no clear D gene. Deletions cut 7 bases from V and 0 bases from J, with 10 bases between. The CDR3 covers 14 residues. Germline V gene lookup returns CDR1 WNHNN and CDR2 SYGVQD (reference sequence). CDR3 region: CASITPASNQPQHF. In nucleotides, the CDR3 is TGCGCCAGCATCACCCCGGCTAGCAATCAGCCCCAGCATTTT.

J is TRBJ2-1 and V is TRBV30; D uncertain. V gave up 1 base and J gave up 4 bases, with 11 bases separating them. CDR1 and CDR2 (germline): GTSNPN, SVGIG (reference sequence). This CDR3 is 14 amino acids long. In DNA, the CDR3 is TGTGCCTGGAGTGCAATGGGGAAATACAATGAGCAGTTCTTC. It translates to CAWSAMGKYNEQFF.

This clonotype has a handful of counts. This chain joins TRBV30 and TRBJ1-6; unclear D gene. Per the germline V gene, CDR1 is GTSNPN and CDR2 is SVGIG (reference sequence). The CDR3 runs to 12 residues. V was cut by 2 bases and J by 6 bases, with 5 bases left in between. The CDR3 is CAWSLGNSPLHF. CDR3 bases: TGTGCCTGGAGTCTCGGTAATTCACCCCTCCACTTT.

This clonotype was counted between two and nine times. The V and J genes are TRBV2 and TRBJ2-7, with D maybe TRBD1 (5 bases). Germline CDR1 and CDR2: SNHLY and FYNNEI. The V end was cut by 2 bases, the J end by 6 bases, with 14 bases between. This CDR3 region has 14 residues. CDR3 sequence: CASSECRGNCEQYF. The CDR3 nucleotides are TGTGCCAGCAGTGAATGTAGGGGAAACTGCGAGCAGTACTTC.

The chain is built from TRBV12-3 or TRBV12-4 and TRBJ1-3; D perhaps matches TRBD1 (5 bases). The CDR3 covers 14 residues. V lost 6 bases and J 4 bases, leaving 13 bases between the germline ends. DNA for the CDR3: TGTGCCAGCAGCTCCCGGACAAGAGGAAACACCATATATTTT. It encodes CASSSRTRGNTIYF.

V and J are TRBV20-1 and TRBJ2-5; no reliable D call. V was shortened by 0 bases and J by 10 bases, with 15 bases between the two germline ends. The CDR3 is 13 amino acids. CDR1 is DFQATT and CDR2 is SNEGSKA in the germline V gene (reference sequence). CDR3 sequence (DNA): TGCAGTGCTAGAGATCCCGGTAGAAAGGACCAGTACTTC. It encodes CSARDPGRKDQYF.

As for this clonotype: This may be a read error, as it is one base from a much larger clone. The gene calls are TRBV20-1 and TRBJ2-3; D is undetermined. This CDR3 contains 14 residues. Germline lookup yields CDR1 DFQATT and CDR2 SNEGSKA (reference sequence). V was trimmed by 8 bases and J by 1 base, leaving 16 bases between them. The CDR3 sequence: CSSRTNRGTDTQYF. Written as DNA, the CDR3 is TGCAGTTCTCGAACTAATCGAGGCACAGATACGCAGTATTTT.

V is TRBV12-5 and J is TRBJ1-1; the match to TRBD1 covers 7 bases. The junction had 9 bases not matched to a gene; V was cut back by 0 bases and J by 2 bases. This CDR3 has 17 residues. Germline V CDR1 and CDR2: LGHNT, FRNRAP. The CDR3 spells CASGLVGIGGFNTEAFF. The CDR3 DNA reads as TGTGCTAGTGGTTTGGTGGGTATAGGGGGCTTCAACACTGAAGCTTTCTTT. The variable domain in full, with the rest retrieved from reference TRBV12-5 and TRBJ1-1, is DARVTQTPRHKVTEMGQEVTMRCQPILGHNTVFWYRQTMMQGLELLAYFRNRAPLDDSGMPKDRFSAEMPDATLATLKIQPSEPRDSAVYFCASGLVGIGGFNTEAFFGQGTRLTVV.

The genes are TRBV29-1 and TRBJ1-1; D gene unclear. V lost 3 bases to trimming and J lost 1 base, with 9 bases between them. The CDR3 contains 13 residues. CDR1 and CDR2 from the germline V gene are SQVTM and ANQGSEA. The CDR3 here is CSVEVGRNTEAFF. In nucleotides, the CDR3 is TGCAGCGTTGAGGTCGGAAGGAACACTGAAGCTTTCTTT.

This clonotype is medium-sized in the sample. The rearrangement uses TRBV24-1 and TRBJ1-2; 7 bases are shared with TRBD1. V shed 3 bases, J shed 6 bases, and the junction held 9 bases outside the gene matches. This CDR3 contains 15 residues. Looked up from germline, CDR1 is KGHDR and CDR2 is SFDVKD. This chain's CDR3 is CATSDTDREFDGYTF. The DNA of the CDR3 is TGTGCCACCAGTGATACTGACAGGGAGTTCGATGGCTACACCTTC.

This chain links TRBV20-1 with TRBJ2-1; D ambiguous. The V and J ends lost 0 bases and 3 bases respectively, with 9 bases between them. The CDR3 loop spans 14 amino acids. Germline CDR1 and CDR2: DFQATT and SNEGSKA (reference sequence). In nucleotides, the CDR3 is TGCAGTGCTAGAGATCGCACAGTCTACAATGAGCAGTTCTTC. Protein sequence: CSARDRTVYNEQFF.

The V call is TRBV24-1, the J call TRBJ2-2; D unclear. The length of the CDR3 is 14 residues. Trimming stripped 3 bases from V and 4 bases from J, with 8 bases between. CDR1 is KGHDR and CDR2 is SFDVKD in the germline V gene. CDR3 sequence: CATSDPPGTGELFF. The CDR3 bases are TGTGCCACCAGTGATCCCCCGGGCACCGGGGAGCTGTTTTTT.

The CDR3 DNA reads TGTGCCAGCGGGTATTACTACGAGCAGTACTTC. Amino acid sequence: CASGYYYEQYF. The rearrangement joins TRBV6-1 to TRBJ2-7; no definite D call. This CDR3 is built from 11 residues. Trimming shortened V by 8 bases and J by 3 bases, and 8 bases separated the two germline ends. Germline assignment: CDR1 MNHNS and CDR2 SASEGT.

V gene TRBV5-4 combines with J gene TRBJ2-2, with D perhaps TRBD2 (5 bases). Trimming cost V 0 bases and J 0 bases, with 6 bases left between them. Germline CDR1 SGHNT, CDR2 YYREEE (reference sequence). The CDR3 has 15 amino acids. CDR3 loop: CASSLGLTNTGELFF. For the CDR3, the DNA is TGTGCCAGCAGCTTGGGACTAACGAACACCGGGGAGCTGTTTTTT.

The V gene is TRBV6-1, the J gene TRBJ1-3; tentative D call: TRBD1 (6 bases). Per germline, CDR1 MNHNS and CDR2 SASEGT. The length of the CDR3 is 14 residues. V was trimmed by 6 bases and J by 3 bases, leaving 12 bases between them. The CDR3 loop is CASSEQGDGNTIYF. CDR3 nucleotide sequence: TGTGCCAGCAGCGAACAGGGAGATGGAAACACCATATATTTT.

The CDR3 reads CASSFFGARGEAFF. In DNA, the CDR3 is TGTGCCAGCAGCTTTTTTGGCGCTCGGGGTGAAGCTTTCTTT. J is TRBJ1-1 and V is TRBV5-4; D gene ambiguous. V dropped 2 bases and J dropped 7 bases, with 15 bases sitting between them. CDR1 SGHNT and CDR2 YYREEE come from the germline V gene (reference sequence). The CDR3 contains 14 residues.

This clonotype was picked up a small number of times. The CDR3 here is CASSTWTSGDTDTQYF. Written as DNA, the CDR3 is TGTGCCAGTAGTACCTGGACTAGCGGGGACACAGATACGCAGTATTTT. The chain recombines TRBV19 with TRBJ2-3; 12 bases are shared with TRBD2. J was trimmed by 2 bases and V by 4 bases; bases with no gene match: 4. The CDR3 is made up of 16 amino acids. Germline CDR1 is LNHDA and CDR2 is SQIVND (reference sequence).

The chain is built from TRBV2 and TRBJ1-3, with D perhaps TRBD1 (5 bases). The germline gives CDR1 SNHLY, CDR2 FYNNEI. Trimming stripped 2 bases from V and 2 bases from J, with 7 bases between. This CDR3 has 14 amino acids. CDR3 region: CASSEPRAGNTIYF. DNA for the CDR3: TGTGCCAGCAGTGAACCCAGGGCTGGAAACACCATATATTTT.